The present T cell receptor (beta chain) was sequenced within a study of regulatory T cells in long-lasting Graves disease. Time point given: newly diagnosed GD, antithyroid drugs for less than 3 months. The authors made the TCR library using RNA they extracted from PBMCs. Researchers made TCR beta libraries by using iRepertoire HTBI primers and running Arm-PCR on CDR3 regions. TCRdb processed the multiplex PCR reads anew with MiXCR; each CDR3 protein has one entry. The sample yields more than 300,000 distinct CDR3 sequences, 12% seen once. V lost 3 bases and J lost 8; bases outside the gene matches: 4. The CDR3 contains 13 residues. Germline V gene data show CDR1 as SGHTA and CDR2 as FQGTGA. This clonotype showed up many times. This sample was also put to use in a study of T cells in Graves' hyperthyroidism and ophthalmopathy. As that report states: During a first-round RT-PCR of the TCR CDR3, the HTBI primer set was used.

The chain employs TRBV7-3 and TRBJ1-1, with 9 nucleotides matching TRBD1. The source material was peripheral blood mononuclear cells (PBMCs), sampled at new diagnosis, from a patient treated with antithyroid drugs. This receptor was identified in a young woman with Graves disease. The CDR3 region is CASSLGQGGEAFF. In nucleotides, the CDR3 is TGTGCCAGCAGCTTGGGACAGGGAGGAGAAGCTTTCTTT.